What follows is one TCR beta chain and its context. The antigen is unknown. This sample's time point: persistent/refractory GD, antithyroid drugs over 5 years with positive TRAb. After RNA was extracted from PBMCs, the TCR library was made from it. The data are from a study of regulatory T cells in long-lasting Graves disease. The study, taken as a whole, reports: Peripheral blood, not thyroid tissue, was the sole material studied.

The TCR beta library used iRepertoire HTBI primers with Arm-PCR amplification of CDR3. TCRdb used MiXCR to reprocess the multiplex PCR reads, holding one entry per CDR3 protein. Altogether 400,000 to 500,000 distinct CDR3 sequences are present, 20% to 25% being singletons, with the ten largest covering over 6%. Sample: peripheral blood mononuclear cells (PBMCs), taken when the disease was refractory, from a patient treated with antithyroid drugs. This clonotype was obtained from a female donor with Graves disease.

CDR3 sequence (DNA): TGTGCCAGCAGGCCCGACCGGATGGGCTACACCTTC. The encoded protein is CASRPDRMGYTF. V and J are TRBV7-9 and TRBJ1-2, with no clear D. The V gene's germline CDR1 is SEHNR and CDR2 FQNEAQ (reference sequence). V lost 6 bases and J lost 8, with 13 bases in between. There are 12 residues in the CDR3.